These T cell receptor beta chains were read from a single sample in a study of T cells in localized non-small cell lung cancer. Profiling relied on immunoSEQ multiplex PCR, and the TCRdb table lists in-frame clones only, not all of them. The sample has around 35,000 clones; 93% are singletons. This specimen was peripheral blood, taken before any cancer treatment. The source is a female donor of 60 years or more with stage I lung adenocarcinoma. The CDR3 runs from the conserved cysteine through the conserved F or W. The D gene is left open where the match is weak. A row's size may be missing; if present it is once, few, many or a size class.

J | D | size | V | DNA | CDR3
TRBJ1-5 | - | - | TRBV7-2 | TGTGCCAGCAGCCTTCTCGCAGGGGCCAATCAGCCCCAGCATTTT | CASSLLAGANQPQHF
TRBJ2-3 | TRBD2 | - | TRBV7-3 | TGTGCCAGCAGCTTAACACTAGCGGGAGTCTCTACGCAGTATTTT | CASSLTLAGVSTQYF
TRBJ2-4 | - | - | TRBV4-3 | TGCGCCAGCAGCCATGCTACCGGGACAATAGGAAACATTCAGTACTTC | CASSHATGTIGNIQYF
TRBJ2-7 | TRBD1 | - | TRBV5-1 | TGCGCCAGCAGCTTTGGACAGGGCACCTACGAGCAGTACTTC | CASSFGQGTYEQYF
TRBJ2-3 | - | - | TRBV29-1 | TGCAGCGTTGCCTCCGGGTCGAGCACAGATACGCAGTATTTT | CSVASGSSTDTQYF
TRBJ1-5 | - | - | TRBV18 | TGTGCCAGCTCGCTAGGGACGGATAGCAATCAGCCCCAGCATTTT | CASSLGTDSNQPQHF
TRBJ1-6 | - | - | TRBV7-9 | TGTGCCAGCAGCTTTACAGAATCCGGGACACCAATAAACTTT | CASSFTESGTPINF
TRBJ1-5 | - | - | TRBV9 | TGTGCCAGCAGCGTGTCAGATTCCCACTATCAGCCCCAGCATTTT | CASSVSDSHYQPQHF
TRBJ1-1 | TRBD1 | - | TRBV19 | TGTGCCAGTAGTTCCAGGGGGCTAATCACCACTGAAGCTTTCTTT | CASSSRGLITTEAFF
TRBJ1-2 | - | - | TRBV6-5 | TGTGCCAGCAAGTCGCTCTATGGCTACACCTTC | CASKSLYGYTF
TRBJ1-3 | - | - | TRBV7-2 | TGTGCCAGCAGCTTAGCCCCCAGGGCTGGAAACACCATATATTTT | CASSLAPRAGNTIYF
TRBJ2-5 | - | - | TRBV5-6 | TGTGCCAGCAGCCGGGACACCGCGTACAGGGAGACCCAGTACTTC | CASSRDTAYRETQYF
TRBJ2-3 | - | - | TRBV10-2 | TGCGCCAGCAGTGAGGGGGCTGGCACAGATACGCAGTATTTT | CASSEGAGTDTQYF
TRBJ2-1 | - | - | TRBV4-3 | TGCGCCAGCAGCCAAGAACGATGGGGGTGGGGATACAATGAGCAGTTCTTC | CASSQERWGWGYNEQFF
TRBJ2-5 | - | once | TRBV7-9 | TGTGCCAGCAGCCCATCGATGAGCCTAGCGTCTCCCAAGACCCAGTACTTC | CASSPSMSLASPKTQYF
TRBJ2-7 | - | - | TRBV27 | TGTGCCAGCAGTTTCCCGCGTCCCTACGAGCAGTACTTC | CASSFPRPYEQYF
TRBJ2-1 | TRBD1 | - | TRBV7-2 | TGTGTCAGCAGCTTTAGACAGGGGCTGTGGAATGAGCAGTTCTTC | CVSSFRQGLWNEQFF
TRBJ1-5 | - | - | TRBV4-3 | TGCGCCAGCAGCCAAGAGGGGCGGGAGCCCCAGCATTTT | CASSQEGREPQHF
TRBJ1-2 | - | - | TRBV9 | TGTGCCAGCAGCGTGTCACAGAACTATGGCTACACCTTC | CASSVSQNYGYTF
TRBJ1-2 | - | - | TRBV5-1 | TGCGCCAGCAGCTTGGACAGGGAAGTCTATGGCTACACCTTC | CASSLDREVYGYTF
TRBJ2-1 | TRBD2 | few | TRBV7-9 | TGTGCCAGCAGCTCCCGGACTAGCGGGCCTTCGGATGAGCAGTTCTTC | CASSSRTSGPSDEQFF
TRBJ2-1 | TRBD2 | - | TRBV18 | TGTGCCAGCTCACCACCGGGGTTAGCGGGAGGGCAAAATGAGCAGTTCTTC | CASSPPGLAGGQNEQFF
TRBJ1-1 | - | - | TRBV25-1 | TGTGCCAGCAGTGACCTGACGACGGCGAACACTGAAGCTTTCTTT | CASSDLTTANTEAFF
TRBJ1-1 | - | - | TRBV19 | TGTGCCAGTAGTACCGGACAGCCGAACACTGAAGCTTTCTTT | CASSTGQPNTEAFF
TRBJ2-3 | - | - | TRBV6-5 | TGTGCCAGCAGCCCCAAGGGGGATACGCAGTATTTT | CASSPKGDTQYF
TRBJ2-6 | - | - | TRBV28 | TGTGCCAGCAGTTCTACAGGGACCCATTCTGGGGCCAACGTCCTGACTTTC | CASSSTGTHSGANVLTF
TRBJ2-3 | TRBD2 | - | TRBV5-4 | TGTGCCAGCAGCTCAACTAGCGGGGGGGCTGGAGATACGCAGTATTTT | CASSSTSGGAGDTQYF
TRBJ2-5 | - | - | TRBV10-3 | TGTGCCATTGGACAGAACCTCCAAGAGACCCAGTACTTC | CAIGQNLQETQYF
TRBJ1-1 | - | - | TRBV7-9 | TGTGCCAGCAGCACCCGACAGGATCTGGAAGCTTTCTTT | CASSTRQDLEAFF
TRBJ2-5 | - | - | TRBV10-1 | TGCGCCAGCAGTCGGGACACCCAAGAGACCCAGTACTTC | CASSRDTQETQYF
TRBJ1-4 | - | once | TRBV6-6 | TGTGCCAGCAGTTACTCGGGCAGGAGGATTGAAAAACTGTTTTTT | CASSYSGRRIEKLFF
TRBJ2-7 | - | - | TRBV28 | TGTGCCAGCAGTTTACAGGATTACGAGCAGTACTTC | CASSLQDYEQYF
TRBJ1-1 | - | - | TRBV18 | TGTGCCAGCTCATCCGTGGACGGGAACACTGAAGCTTTCTTT | CASSSVDGNTEAFF
TRBJ2-3 | TRBD1 | - | TRBV11-1 | TGTGCCAGCAGCTTAGGGCCATACAGGGGTGTTGCAGATACGCAGTATTTT | CASSLGPYRGVADTQYF
TRBJ1-1 | - | - | TRBV9 | TGTGCCAGCAGCGTAGGAAAAATCACTGAAGCTTTCTTT | CASSVGKITEAFF
TRBJ2-2 | - | - | TRBV19 | TGTGCCAGTAGTACCATAGCGGACTCCGGGGAGCTGTTTTTT | CASSTIADSGELFF
TRBJ1-3 | - | - | TRBV28 | TGTGCCAGCGTTTATCCAGCGGGAAACACCATATATTTT | CASVYPAGNTIYF
TRBJ1-2 | - | - | TRBV7-2 | TGTGCCAGCAGCCTATCACAAGGCATCTATGGCTACACCTTC | CASSLSQGIYGYTF
TRBJ2-7 | TRBD1 | - | TRBV7-2 | TGTGCCAGCAGCTTAGAGGGACAGACCTACGAGCAGTACTTC | CASSLEGQTYEQYF
TRBJ2-2 | - | - | TRBV5-5 | TGTGCCAGCAGCTTGGGGGGAGGCAACACCGGGGAGCTGTTTTTT | CASSLGGGNTGELFF
TRBJ1-2 | - | - | TRBV6-5 | TGTGCCAGCAAGCTAGACCGGTGGGGCTATGGCTACACCTTC | CASKLDRWGYGYTF
TRBJ2-2 | TRBD1 | - | TRBV7-9 | TGTGCCAGCAGAGCCGGGACAGGGGCGAACACCGGGGAGCTGTTTTTT | CASRAGTGANTGELFF
TRBJ2-5 | TRBD2 | - | TRBV7-2 | TGTGCCAGCAGCCAGGGGCTAGCGGGAGAAGAGACCCAGTACTTC | CASSQGLAGEETQYF
TRBJ1-5 | TRBD1 | - | TRBV19 | TGTGCCAGTAGTACAGGGGGGCCCCAGCATTTT | CASSTGGPQHF
TRBJ2-2 | - | - | TRBV18 | TGTGCCAGCTCACCACCAGGGCGCACCGGGGAGCTGTTTTTT | CASSPPGRTGELFF
TRBJ2-6 | - | - | TRBV6-4 | TGTGCCACCCGAGGGAGCTCTGGGGCCAACGTCCTGACTTTC | CATRGSSGANVLTF
TRBJ1-1 | TRBD1 | - | TRBV29-1 | TGCAGCGTTAGGACAGGTGGTGAAGCTTTCTTT | CSVRTGGEAFF
TRBJ2-4 | - | - | TRBV2 | TGTGCCAGCAGTGGAAGACTCGTTCAGTACTTC | CASSGRLVQYF
TRBJ1-4 | - | - | TRBV25-1 | TGTGCCAGCAGTGGGGACTTCAATAGTGAAAAACTGTTTTTT | CASSGDFNSEKLFF
TRBJ2-7 | TRBD2 | once | TRBV19 | TGTGCCAGTAGTATTAGTAGCGGGTTAACCTACGAGCAGTACTTC | CASSISSGLTYEQYF
TRBJ2-6 | - | once | TRBV27 | TGTGCCAGCAGTTTTGTGGAGGGTCTACTATATGGGGCCAACGTCCTGACTTTC | CASSFVEGLLYGANVLTF
TRBJ2-1 | TRBD2 | - | TRBV5-1 | TGCGCCAGCAGCAACGGACTAGCGACGAGCTCCTACAATGAGCAGTTCTTC | CASSNGLATSSYNEQFF
TRBJ2-1 | TRBD1 | - | TRBV19 | TGTGCCAGTAGTATCGCGGGACAGGGTCCCTACAATGAGCAGTTCTTC | CASSIAGQGPYNEQFF
TRBJ2-4 | TRBD2 | - | TRBV6-5 | TGTGCCAGCAGGCCGCGACTAGCGGGAGGGAACATTCAGTACTTC | CASRPRLAGGNIQYF
TRBJ2-3 | TRBD2 | - | TRBV5-5 | TGTGCCAGCAGCGTGGGACTAGCGGGAGGGCCGGATACGCAGTATTTT | CASSVGLAGGPDTQYF
TRBJ1-1 | - | - | TRBV10-3 | TGTGCCATCAGTGAGAGGGTCACTGAAGCTTTCTTT | CAISERVTEAFF
TRBJ1-1 | TRBD1 | - | TRBV19 | TGTGCCAGTAGTACGGGACAGAAAGGAACTGAAGCTTTCTTT | CASSTGQKGTEAFF
TRBJ1-5 | TRBD1 | - | TRBV9 | TGTGCCAGCAGCGTAGGACAGGGGGGCAATCAGCCCCAGCATTTT | CASSVGQGGNQPQHF
TRBJ2-1 | - | - | TRBV28 | TGTGCCAGCAGTTTATCTAAACTCTTGACCCGTGAGCAGTTCTTC | CASSLSKLLTREQFF